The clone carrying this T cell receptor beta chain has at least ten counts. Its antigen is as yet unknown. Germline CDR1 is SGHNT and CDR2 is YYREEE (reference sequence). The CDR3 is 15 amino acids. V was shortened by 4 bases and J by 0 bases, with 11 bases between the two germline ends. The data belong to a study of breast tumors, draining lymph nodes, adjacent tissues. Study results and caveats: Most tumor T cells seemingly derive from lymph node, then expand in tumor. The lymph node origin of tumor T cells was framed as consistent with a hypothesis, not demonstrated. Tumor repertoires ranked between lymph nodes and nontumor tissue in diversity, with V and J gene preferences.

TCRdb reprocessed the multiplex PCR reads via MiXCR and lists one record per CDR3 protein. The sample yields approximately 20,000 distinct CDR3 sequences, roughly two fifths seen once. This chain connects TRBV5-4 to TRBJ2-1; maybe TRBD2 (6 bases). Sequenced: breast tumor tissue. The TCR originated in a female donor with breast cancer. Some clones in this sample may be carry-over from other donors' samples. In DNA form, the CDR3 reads TGTGCCAGCAGCCCCCGGGACTTCTCCTACAATGAGCAGTTCTTC. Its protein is CASSPRDFSYNEQFF.